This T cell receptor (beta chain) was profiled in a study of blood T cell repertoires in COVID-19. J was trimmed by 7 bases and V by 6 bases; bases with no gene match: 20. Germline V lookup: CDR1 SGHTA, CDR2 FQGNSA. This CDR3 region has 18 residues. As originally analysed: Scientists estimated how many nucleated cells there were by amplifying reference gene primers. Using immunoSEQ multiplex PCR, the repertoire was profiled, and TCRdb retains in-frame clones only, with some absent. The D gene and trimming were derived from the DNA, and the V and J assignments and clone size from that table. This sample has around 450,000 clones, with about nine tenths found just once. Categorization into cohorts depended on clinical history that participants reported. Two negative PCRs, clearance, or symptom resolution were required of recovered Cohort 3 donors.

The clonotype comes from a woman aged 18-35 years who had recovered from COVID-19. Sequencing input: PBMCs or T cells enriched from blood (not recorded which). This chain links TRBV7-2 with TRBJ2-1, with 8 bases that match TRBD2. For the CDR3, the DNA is TGTGCCAGCAGTCCCCGGAGAGGAGCGGGGGCGTACATGAATGAGCAGTTCTTC. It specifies CASSPRRGAGAYMNEQFF.